The rows below give T cell receptor beta chains drawn from one sample of a study of cytomegalovirus exposure and HLA in healthy donors. The data were produced by immunoSEQ multiplex PCR, yet TCRdb's version contains in-frame clones alone and is incomplete. The table has around 200,000 clones, about 69% seen once. The sequenced sample consisted of PBMCs. Receptors originate from a male donor in good health and CMV-seronegative. Each CDR3 is given with its conserved first and last residue.

TRBV19	TRBJ1-3	CAADVGNTIYF
TRBV7-9	TRBJ1-5	CASSSTGGIQPQHF
TRBV29-1	TRBJ2-1	CSVEGGLAGVNEQFF
TRBV19	TRBJ1-6	CASKAENNSPLHF
TRBV28	TRBJ2-6	CASSLQGSGANVLTF
TRBV7-9	TRBJ2-3	CASSSIAGGRYSTDTQYF
TRBV4-2	TRBJ2-2	CASSPSNTGELFF
TRBV7-2	TRBJ1-3	CASSSPHGELSSGNTIYF
TRBV25-1	TRBJ1-3	CASSEGGVRGNTIYF
TRBV6-5	TRBJ1-3	CASSYQETAGNTIYF
TRBV6-4	TRBJ2-1	CASSDSWGESSYNEQFF
TRBV19	TRBJ2-3	CASTSWSGTADTQYF
TRBV6-6	TRBJ1-5	CASSSGISGNQPQHF
TRBV6-1	TRBJ1-2	CASSTAGGVLYGYTF
TRBV30	TRBJ2-7	CAWSVGGQGGYEQYF
TRBV29-1	TRBJ1-2	CSVPTVNGGYTF
TRBV9	TRBJ2-7	CASSVTDRYYEQYF
TRBV30	TRBJ1-5	CAWSVGQAASNQPQHF
TRBV6-6	TRBJ2-3	CASSYSAGGGTDTQYF
TRBV7-9	TRBJ2-5	CASSLQETQYF
TRBV30	TRBJ1-5	CAWSPGWGNQPQHF
TRBV5-1	TRBJ2-1	CASSLGMGRSSYNEQFF
TRBV29-1	TRBJ1-1	CSVKQNTEAFF
TRBV6-1	TRBJ1-5	CASSEATGAQPQHF
TRBV28	TRBJ1-5	CASRKGTAYSNQPQHF
TRBV4-2	TRBJ1-2	CASSQEEGYYGYTF
TRBV9	TRBJ1-2	CASSAEGGPYGYTF
TRBV6-5	TRBJ1-1	CASSYSTTGPGTEAFF
TRBV5-1	TRBJ2-3	CASSLGTSDRTDTQYF
TRBV6-5	TRBJ2-7	CASSYSLRAGVYEQYF
TRBV28	TRBJ2-3	CASRYPGQGGYF
TRBV30	TRBJ2-1	CAWRLIGTGVNNEQFF
TRBV2	TRBJ2-4	CASSGRSGSGTKNIQYF
TRBV10-2	TRBJ2-1	CASSDLPGTSGRAGEQFF
TRBV5-6	TRBJ2-1	CASSLLVGGLSYNEQFF
TRBV19	TRBJ1-5	CASSIAAGAYSNQPQHF
TRBV7-3	TRBJ2-1	CASSRRTSGINEQFF
TRBV25-1	TRBJ1-2	CASSESGRDYGYTF
TRBV7-2	TRBJ2-7	CASSFAAGYEQYF
TRBV16	TRBJ2-1	CASSQSGGSEQFF
TRBV10-3	TRBJ1-5	CAISESAGSNQPQHF
TRBV9	TRBJ1-3	CASSDPFEEQSSGNTIYF
TRBV5-1	TRBJ1-2	CASSLGGLANYGYTF
TRBV29-1	TRBJ2-7	CSVERTGGYEQYF
TRBV10-3	TRBJ1-3	CATTGDRELAGNTIYF
TRBV28	TRBJ1-1	CASRTQGWAFF
TRBV18	TRBJ1-4	CASSPFSGENEKLFF
TRBV11-2	TRBJ2-7	CASSGGPGQGYEQYF
TRBV28	TRBJ2-5	CASSEGQAQETQYF
TRBV4-1	TRBJ2-3	CASSPRTVLVDTQYF
TRBV11-2	TRBJ2-4	CASSLGGTGYDIQYF
TRBV9	.	CASSVDLGGTYEQYF
TRBV13	TRBJ1-1	CASSLIGTGDTEAFF
TRBV28	TRBJ2-1	CASSLTGYNEQFF
TRBV7-9	TRBJ1-5	CSSRLYVTGGSNQPQHF